This TCR beta chain was obtained from a study of blood T cells in healthy people across ages. This clonotype was counted only a few times. Its antigen remains unknown. Study-level findings and limits: Naive T cell percentage showed a strong correlation with TCR beta diversity. More naive CD4+ cells and higher diversity were found in long-lived than in aged donors.

Through a sample-barcoded 5' primer and a J-beta primer mix, a second PCR was run for about 6 to 11 cycles. All cDNA molecules were each tagged by a template-switch adaptor with 12 random nucleotides. MiXCR, run by TCRdb on the 5' RACE reads, gives a single entry per CDR3 protein. The sample has around 690,000 distinct CDR3 sequences; 58% are singletons. J gave up 8 bases and V 2 bases, and 9 bases lay outside the gene matches. The CDR3 totals 15 residues. Germline CDR1 SGHRS, CDR2 YFSETQ. Per sample, at least 5.5 micrograms of total RNA were extracted. V gene TRBV5-1 combines with J gene TRBJ1-4; 7 bases align to TRBD1. The sample consisted of blood. This receptor was taken from a man in his 60s in good health. CDR3 loop: CASSLLQGINEKLFF. The CDR3 coding sequence is TGCGCCAGCAGCTTATTACAGGGGATCAACGAAAAACTGTTTTTT.